This TCR beta chain was observed in a study of shared clonotypes between healthy human individuals. Findings and limits, study-wide: Naive subsets, compared against memory subsets, generally had larger estimated richness values. What limited the represented genetic and exposure-history diversity was the small number of donors.

With respect to this clone: The antigen is undetermined.

CD8 cells classed as naive were CD45RO-negative and positively selected for CCR7, excluding terminally differentiated effector memory CD45RA+ cells. Germline V gene sequence: CDR1 SEHNR, CDR2 FQNEAQ (reference sequence). The CDR3 extends over 16 amino acids. Trimming removed 0 bases at V and 5 bases at J, with 13 bases between. In the sorted-subset replicate PCRs, 150 to 200 ng DNA, 25,000 to 30,000 T cell genomes, was used. The table came from immunoSEQ multiplex PCR; TCRdb's copy has only in-frame clones and leaves some out. The sample lists approximately 650,000 clones; around 95% were seen once. The sample was naive CD8+ T cells sorted from blood. This receptor was identified in a woman between 25 and 40 years old in good health. V is TRBV7-9 and J is TRBJ2-2; a possible D gene is TRBD1 (7 bases). For the CDR3, the DNA is TGTGCCAGCAGCTTAGCAGGGGGCCGGGAGACCGGGGAGCTGTTTTTT. Translating gives CASSLAGGRETGELFF.